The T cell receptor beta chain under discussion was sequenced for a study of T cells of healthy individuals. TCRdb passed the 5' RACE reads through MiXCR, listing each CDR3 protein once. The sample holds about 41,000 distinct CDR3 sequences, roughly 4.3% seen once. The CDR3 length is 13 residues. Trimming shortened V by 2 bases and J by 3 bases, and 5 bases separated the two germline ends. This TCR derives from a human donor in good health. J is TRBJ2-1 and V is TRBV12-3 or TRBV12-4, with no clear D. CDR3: CASSLNSYNEQFF. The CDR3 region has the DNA TGTGCCAGCAGTTTAAACAGCTACAATGAGCAGTTCTTC.